One and the same sample provided the 4 T cell receptor beta chains below, sequenced in a study of shared clonotypes between healthy human individuals. The repertoire was sequenced with immunoSEQ multiplex PCR; TCRdb's copy has only in-frame clones and lacks some. The top ten hold over 0.095% of the sample, which has more than 500,000 clones, 95% seen once. Naive CD8 cells comprised CD45RO-negative, CCR7-positively selected cells, excluding terminally differentiated effector memory CD45RA+ cells. Sequencing was done on a sample of naive CD8+ T cells sorted from blood. Every receptor here comes from a woman in her 30s in good health.

Note on this clone: One end of the junction does not line up with germline, which may come from a read error. The CDR3 DNA reads TGTGCCAGCTCCCCACGACAGGGAGGTAGCACAGATACGCAGTATTTT. Its translation: CASSPRQGGSTDTQYF. V usage is TRBV18 and J usage is TRBJ2-3, with D maybe TRBD1 (7 bases). In germline, CDR1 is KGHSH, CDR2 LQKENI. This CDR3 has 16 amino acids. The full variable domain, its missing parts supplied by reference TRBV18 and TRBJ2-3, is NAGVMQNPRHLVRRRGQEARLRCSPMKGHSHVYWYRQLPEEGLKFMVYLQKENIIDESGMPKERFSAEFPKEGPSILRIQQVVRGDSAAYFCASSPRQGGSTDTQYFGPGTRLTVL.

This chain uses TRBV5-6 with TRBJ1-1; D not resolved. The CDR3 sequence is 13 residues long. V lost 4 bases and J lost 0, with 7 bases in between. Germline V gene sequence: CDR1 SGHDT, CDR2 YYEEEE. The CDR3 sequence is CASSPIMNTEAFF. The CDR3 DNA follows: TGTGCCAGCAGCCCTATCATGAACACTGAAGCTTTCTTT.

Details on this clone: Other DNA sequences within the sample encode an identical CDR3. The J gene is TRBJ1-1, the V gene TRBV7-9; no clear D. Germline assignment: CDR1 SEHNR and CDR2 FQNEAQ (reference sequence). V dropped 6 bases and J dropped 3 bases, with 11 bases sitting between them. The CDR3 runs to 13 residues. This CDR3 is CASSPALDTEAFF. The CDR3 coding sequence is TGTGCCAGCAGTCCTGCCTTAGACACTGAAGCTTTCTTT.

The rearrangement links TRBV28 to TRBJ2-7, with 11 bases that match TRBD2. Germline V CDR1 and CDR2: MDHEN, SYDVKM. The length of the CDR3 is 16 residues. V lost 4 bases to trimming and J lost 3 bases; unmatched junction nucleotides: 8. CDR3 nucleotide sequence: TGTGCCAGCAGTTCACAGATGACTAGCGGGATCTACGAGCAGTACTTC. Its protein is CASSSQMTSGIYEQYF.